The clone carrying this T cell receptor (beta chain) has ten or more counts. What it recognizes is unknown. Prior to thyroid surgery, none of the patients had received any treatment. The CDR3 sequence is 16 residues long. Germline V gene lookup returns CDR1 KGHSH and CDR2 LQKENI. The ends lost 4 bases at V and 5 bases at J; junction bases unmatched: 8. These data belong to a study of metastatic and nonmetastatic thyroid tumors. Study information: The comparison covered peripheral blood and tumor or nodule tissue in malignant and benign thyroid patients. General study findings and limits: Within blood and tumor, benign nodules reportedly had significantly lower TCR beta diversity than malignant thyroid tumors did.

Authors' data handling: For papillary thyroid cancer, a distant-metastasis classifier was constructed from CDR3 differences observed across clinicopathological groups. TCRdb re-analyzed the PCR reads using MiXCR. TCRdb's processing, not the authors' own work, is the source of the V and J calls. The sample holds 23,000 or so clones, about a quarter seen once. Sequencing was done on a sample of blood. The chain employs TRBV18 and TRBJ1-6; TRBD1 matches 7 bases. The clonotype comes from a female donor with papillary thyroid cancer or a benign thyroid nodule (not recorded which). Some clones in this sample may be carry-over from other donors' samples. The CDR3 loop reads CASSLGTAPDNSPLHF. The CDR3 region has the DNA TGTGCCAGCTCACTCGGGACAGCGCCGGATAATTCACCCCTCCACTTT.